This T cell receptor beta chain derives from a study of blood T cell repertoires in COVID-19. The length of the CDR3 is 17 residues. Assay: immunoSEQ multiplex PCR; the TCRdb copy retains only in-frame clones and omits some. This table has about 280,000 clones, roughly 86% appearing once. The sample comprised peripheral blood. This receptor was obtained from a man aged 18 to 30 with active or convalescent COVID-19. The chain is built from TRBV21-1 and TRBJ2-3; the table names TRBD1, a call not compared with the DNA. TRBV21-1 is a pseudogene. CDR3 sequence reads: CASSTFWTGGGTDTQYF. In DNA, the CDR3 is TGTGCCAGCAGCACCTTTTGGACAGGGGGGGGCACAGATACGCAGTATTTT.